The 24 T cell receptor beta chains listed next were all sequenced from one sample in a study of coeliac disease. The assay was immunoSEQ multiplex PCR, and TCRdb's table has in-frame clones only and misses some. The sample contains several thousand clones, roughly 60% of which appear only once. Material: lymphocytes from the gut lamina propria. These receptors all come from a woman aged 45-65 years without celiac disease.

The CDR3 spells CASSLMGGWETQYF. CDR3 bases: TGTGCCAGCAGCCTAATGGGGGGTTGGGAGACCCAGTACTTC. The genes are TRBV7-2 and TRBJ2-5; tentative D call: TRBD2 (6 bases). CDR3 length: 14 residues. V lost 5 bases to trimming and J lost 5 bases, with 15 bases between them. Germline CDR1 and CDR2: SGHTA and FQGNSA. Complete variable domain (other parts from reference TRBV7-2 and TRBJ2-5): GAGVSQSPSNKVTEKGKDVELRCDPISGHTALYWYRQSLGQGLEFLIYFQGNSAPDKSGLPSDRFSAERTGGSVSTLTIQRTQQEDSAVYLCASSLMGGWETQYFGPGTRLLVL.

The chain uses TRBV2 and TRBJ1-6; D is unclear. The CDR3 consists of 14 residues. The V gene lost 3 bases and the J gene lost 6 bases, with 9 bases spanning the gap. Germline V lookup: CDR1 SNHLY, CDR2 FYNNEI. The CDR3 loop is CASSEKPFNSPLHF. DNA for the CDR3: TGTGCCAGCAGTGAGAAGCCTTTTAATTCACCCCTCCACTTT.

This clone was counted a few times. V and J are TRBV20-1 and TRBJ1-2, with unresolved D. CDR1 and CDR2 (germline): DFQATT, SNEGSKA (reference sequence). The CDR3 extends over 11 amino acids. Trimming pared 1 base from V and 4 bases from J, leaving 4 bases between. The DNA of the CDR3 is TGCAGTGCTAGAGGAGTCTATGGCTACACCTTC. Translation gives CSARGVYGYTF.

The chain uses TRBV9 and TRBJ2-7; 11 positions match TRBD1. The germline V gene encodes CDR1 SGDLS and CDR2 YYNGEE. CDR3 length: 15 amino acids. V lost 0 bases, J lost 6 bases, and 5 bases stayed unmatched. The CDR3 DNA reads TGTGCCAGCAGCGTAGGATGGGACAGGGGGTTCGAGCAGTACTTC. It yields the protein CASSVGWDRGFEQYF.

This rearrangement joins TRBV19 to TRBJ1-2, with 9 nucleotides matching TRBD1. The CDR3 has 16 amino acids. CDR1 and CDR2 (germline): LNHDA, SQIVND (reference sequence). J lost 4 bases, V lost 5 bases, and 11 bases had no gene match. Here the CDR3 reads CASSRPTRQGGYGYTF. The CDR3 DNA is TGTGCCAGTAGTCGACCTACTAGACAGGGGGGCTATGGCTACACCTTC.

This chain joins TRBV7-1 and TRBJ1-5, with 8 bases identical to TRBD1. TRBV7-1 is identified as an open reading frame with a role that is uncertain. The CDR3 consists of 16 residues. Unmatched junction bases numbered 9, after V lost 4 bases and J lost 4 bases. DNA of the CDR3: TGTGCCAGCAGCTTATGGGAGCAGGGGGCTAATCAGCCCCAGCATTTT. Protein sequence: CASSLWEQGANQPQHF.

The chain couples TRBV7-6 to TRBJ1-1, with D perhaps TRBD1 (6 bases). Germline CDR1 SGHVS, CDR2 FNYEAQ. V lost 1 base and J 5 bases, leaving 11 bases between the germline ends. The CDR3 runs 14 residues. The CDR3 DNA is TGTGCCAGCAGCTTAGACAGGGTAGGGACTGAAGCTTTCTTT. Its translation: CASSLDRVGTEAFF.

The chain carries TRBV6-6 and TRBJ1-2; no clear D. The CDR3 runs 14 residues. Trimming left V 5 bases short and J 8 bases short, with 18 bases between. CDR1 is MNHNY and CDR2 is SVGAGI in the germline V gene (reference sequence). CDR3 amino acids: CASSTTASAPGYTF. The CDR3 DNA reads TGTGCCAGCAGTACAACCGCCTCAGCGCCGGGCTACACCTTC.

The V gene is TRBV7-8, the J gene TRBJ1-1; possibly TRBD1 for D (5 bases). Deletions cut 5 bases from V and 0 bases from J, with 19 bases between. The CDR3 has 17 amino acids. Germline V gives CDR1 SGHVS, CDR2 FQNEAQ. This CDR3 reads CASSPSGRVMMNTEAFF. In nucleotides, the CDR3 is TGTGCCAGCAGCCCTTCGGGCAGGGTTATGATGAACACTGAAGCTTTCTTT.

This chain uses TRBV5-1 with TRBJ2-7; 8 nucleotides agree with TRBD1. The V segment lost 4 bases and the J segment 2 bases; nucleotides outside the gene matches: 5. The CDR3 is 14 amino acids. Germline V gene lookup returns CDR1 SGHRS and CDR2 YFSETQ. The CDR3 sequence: CASSLWTGPYEQYF. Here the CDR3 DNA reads TGCGCCAGCAGCCTGTGGACAGGGCCCTACGAGCAGTACTTC.

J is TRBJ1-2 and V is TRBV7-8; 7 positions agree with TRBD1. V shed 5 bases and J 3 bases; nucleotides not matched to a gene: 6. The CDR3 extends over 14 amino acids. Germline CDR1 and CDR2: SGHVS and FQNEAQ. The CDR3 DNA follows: TGTGCCAGCAGCCTACAGGGGATCGACTATGGCTACACCTTC. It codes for CASSLQGIDYGYTF.

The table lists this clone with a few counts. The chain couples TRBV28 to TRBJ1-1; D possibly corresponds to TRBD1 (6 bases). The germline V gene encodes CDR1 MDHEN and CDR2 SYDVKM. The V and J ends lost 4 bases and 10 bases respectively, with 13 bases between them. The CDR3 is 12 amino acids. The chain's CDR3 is CASSSRGATAFF. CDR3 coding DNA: TGTGCCAGCAGTTCTCGGGGGGCCACAGCTTTCTTT. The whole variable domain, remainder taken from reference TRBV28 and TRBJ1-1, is DVKVTQSSRYLVKRTGEKVFLECVQDMDHENMFWYRQDPGLGLRLIYFSYDVKMKEKGDIPEGYSVSREKKERFSLILESASTNQTSMYLCASSSRGATAFFGQGTRLTVV.

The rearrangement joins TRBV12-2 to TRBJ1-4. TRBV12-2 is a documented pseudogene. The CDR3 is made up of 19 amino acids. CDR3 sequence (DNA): TGTGCAAGTCGCTTACAGCGCATTCGGGGGGCAGGGTTTGATGAAAAACTGTTTTTT. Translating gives CASRLQRIRGAGFDEKLFF.

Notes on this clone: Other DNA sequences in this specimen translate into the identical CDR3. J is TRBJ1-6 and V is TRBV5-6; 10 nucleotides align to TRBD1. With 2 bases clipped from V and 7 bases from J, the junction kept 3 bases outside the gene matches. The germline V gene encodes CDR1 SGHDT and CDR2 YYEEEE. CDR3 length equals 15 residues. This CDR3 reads CASSLKGQGNSPLHF. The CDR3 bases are TGTGCCAGCAGCTTAAAGGGACAGGGGAATTCACCCCTCCACTTT. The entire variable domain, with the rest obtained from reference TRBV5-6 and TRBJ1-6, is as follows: DAGVTQSPTHLIKTRGQQVTLRCSPKSGHDTVSWYQQALGQGPQFIFQYYEEEERQRGNFPDRFSGHQFPNYSSELNVNALLLGDSALYLCASSLKGQGNSPLHFGNGTRLTVT.

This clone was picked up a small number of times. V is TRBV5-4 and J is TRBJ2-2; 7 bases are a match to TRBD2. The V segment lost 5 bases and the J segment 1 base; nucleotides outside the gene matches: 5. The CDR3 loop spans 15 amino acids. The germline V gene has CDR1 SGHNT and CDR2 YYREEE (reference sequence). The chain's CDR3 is CASSPGLVNTGELFF. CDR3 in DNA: TGTGCCAGCAGTCCCGGACTAGTGAACACCGGGGAGCTGTTTTTT.

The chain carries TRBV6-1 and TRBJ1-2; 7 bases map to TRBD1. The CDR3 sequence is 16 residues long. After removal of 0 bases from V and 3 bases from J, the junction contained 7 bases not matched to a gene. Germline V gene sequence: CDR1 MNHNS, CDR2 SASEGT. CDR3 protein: CASSEAGVGQYYGYTF. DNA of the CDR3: TGTGCCAGCAGTGAAGCGGGGGTGGGACAGTACTATGGCTACACCTTC.

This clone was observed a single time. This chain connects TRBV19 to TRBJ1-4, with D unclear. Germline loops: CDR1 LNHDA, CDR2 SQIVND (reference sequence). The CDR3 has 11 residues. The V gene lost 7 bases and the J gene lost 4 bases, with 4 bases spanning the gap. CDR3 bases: TGTGCCAGTACCCATAATGAAAAACTGTTTTTT. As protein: CASTHNEKLFF.

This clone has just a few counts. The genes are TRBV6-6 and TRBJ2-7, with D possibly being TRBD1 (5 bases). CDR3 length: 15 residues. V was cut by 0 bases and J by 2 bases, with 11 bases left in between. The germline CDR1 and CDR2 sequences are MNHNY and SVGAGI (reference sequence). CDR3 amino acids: CASSYSETETYEQYF. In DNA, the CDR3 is TGTGCCAGCAGTTACTCCGAGACAGAGACCTACGAGCAGTACTTC.

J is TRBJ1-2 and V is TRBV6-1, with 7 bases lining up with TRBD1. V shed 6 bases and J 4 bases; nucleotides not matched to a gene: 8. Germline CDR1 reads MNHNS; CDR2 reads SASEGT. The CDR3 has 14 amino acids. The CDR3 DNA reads TGTGCCAGCAGCGACGAAGGGGGCGGCTATGGCTACACCTTC. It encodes CASSDEGGGYGYTF.

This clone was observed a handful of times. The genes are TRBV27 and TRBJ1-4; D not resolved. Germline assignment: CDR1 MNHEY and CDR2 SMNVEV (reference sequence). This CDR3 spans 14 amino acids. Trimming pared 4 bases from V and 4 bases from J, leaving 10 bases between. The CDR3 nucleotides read TGTGCCAGCAGTTCGGGGTCTGTTAATGAAAAACTGTTTTTT. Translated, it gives CASSSGSVNEKLFF. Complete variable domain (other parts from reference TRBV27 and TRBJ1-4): EAQVTQNPRYLITVTGKKLTVTCSQNMNHEYMSWYRQDPGLGLRQIYYSMNVEVTDKGDVPEGYKVSRKEKRNFPLILESPSPNQTSLYFCASSSGSVNEKLFFGSGTQLSVL.

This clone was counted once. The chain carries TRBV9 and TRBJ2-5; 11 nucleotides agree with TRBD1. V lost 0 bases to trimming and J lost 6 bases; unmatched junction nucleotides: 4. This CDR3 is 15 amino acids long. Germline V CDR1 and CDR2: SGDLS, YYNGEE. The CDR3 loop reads CASSVGTGGLKTQYF. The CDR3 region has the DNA TGTGCCAGCAGCGTAGGGACAGGGGGCTTGAAGACCCAGTACTTC.

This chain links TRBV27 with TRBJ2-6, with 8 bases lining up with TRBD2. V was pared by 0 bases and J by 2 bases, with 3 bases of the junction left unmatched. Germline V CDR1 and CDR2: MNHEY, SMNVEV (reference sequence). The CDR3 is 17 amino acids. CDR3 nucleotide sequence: TGTGCCAGCAGTTTATCTACCGGGGGGGCTGGGGCCAACGTCCTGACTTTC. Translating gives CASSLSTGGAGANVLTF. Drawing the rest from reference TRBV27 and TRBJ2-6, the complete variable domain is EAQVTQNPRYLITVTGKKLTVTCSQNMNHEYMSWYRQDPGLGLRQIYYSMNVEVTDKGDVPEGYKVSRKEKRNFPLILESPSPNQTSLYFCASSLSTGGAGANVLTFGAGSRLTVL.

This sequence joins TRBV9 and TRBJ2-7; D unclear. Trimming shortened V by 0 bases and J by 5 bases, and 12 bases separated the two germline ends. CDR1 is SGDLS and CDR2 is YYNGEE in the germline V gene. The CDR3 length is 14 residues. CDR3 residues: CASSVDPLGHEQYF. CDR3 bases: TGTGCCAGCAGCGTAGACCCCCTGGGCCACGAGCAGTACTTC.

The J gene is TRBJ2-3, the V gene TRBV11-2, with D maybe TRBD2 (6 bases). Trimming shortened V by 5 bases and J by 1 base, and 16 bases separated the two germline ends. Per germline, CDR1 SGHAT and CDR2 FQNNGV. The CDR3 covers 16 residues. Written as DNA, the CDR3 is TGTGCCAGCAGCGTACTGACTAGATCTGGCACAGATACGCAGTATTTT. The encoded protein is CASSVLTRSGTDTQYF. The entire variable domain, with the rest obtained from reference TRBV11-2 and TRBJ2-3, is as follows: EAGVAQSPRYKIIEKRQSVAFWCNPISGHATLYWYQQILGQGPKLLIQFQNNGVVDDSQLPKDRFSAERLKGVDSTLKIQPAKLEDSAVYLCASSVLTRSGTDTQYFGPGTRLTVL.